Shown below are 27 T cell receptor beta chains from a single sample sequenced in a study of blood T cells in healthy people across ages. Then a second PCR, running roughly 7 to 11 cycles, was carried out with a sample-barcoded 5' primer and a J-beta primer mix. TCRdb re-called the 5' RACE reads with MiXCR, one entry per CDR3 protein. The table lists about 580,000 distinct CDR3 sequences, around half of them singletons. The sample was blood. Source of these receptors: an elderly man in good health.

This clonotype was seen ten or more times. This chain connects TRBV27 to TRBJ2-7, with TRBD1 matching over 8 bases. Germline V gives CDR1 MNHEY, CDR2 SMNVEV (reference sequence). CDR3 length equals 15 residues. Trimming cost V 0 bases and J 7 bases; bases outside gene matches: 8. In DNA form, the CDR3 reads TGTGCCAGCAGTTTATCCTCGGACAGGGCTCGTGAGCAGTACTTC. Its translation: CASSLSSDRAREQYF.

This clonotype has a count of ten or more. The genes are TRBV29-1 and TRBJ2-5; D perhaps matches TRBD1 (6 bases). The CDR3 contains 13 residues. With 3 bases removed from V and 6 bases from J, the gap between germline ends came to 14 bases. Germline V gene data show CDR1 as SQVTM and CDR2 as ANQGSEA. The CDR3 sequence: CSVEAEGGKTQYF. The CDR3 DNA sequence: TGCAGCGTTGAGGCGGAAGGGGGAAAGACCCAGTACTTC.

This clonotype appeared many times. The CDR3 spells CASSYTSGPSEQFF. In DNA, the CDR3 is TGTGCCAGCAGTTATACTAGCGGTCCCTCCGAGCAGTTCTTC. This chain connects TRBV6-6 to TRBJ2-1, with 8 bases that match TRBD2. J was trimmed by 10 bases and V by 3 bases; bases with no gene match: 8. Germline CDR1 and CDR2: MNHNY and SVGAGI (reference sequence). The CDR3 extends over 14 amino acids.

This clonotype was seen a handful of times. V and J are TRBV6-6 and TRBJ1-2; D may be TRBD1 (6 bases). Deletions cut 4 bases from V and 0 bases from J, with 12 bases between. There are 15 residues in the CDR3. Germline V gene lookup returns CDR1 MNHNY and CDR2 SVGAGI (reference sequence). DNA of the CDR3: TGTGCCAGCAGTTCACCGGGACACACTAACTATGGCTACACCTTC. It encodes CASSSPGHTNYGYTF.

As to this clonotype: Given a much more abundant clone one base away, this may be a read error. V usage is TRBV6-5 and J usage is TRBJ2-4, with D perhaps TRBD2 (6 bases). The closer fit of TRBJ2-7 to the DNA end suggests the J call may be wrong. Germline V lookup: CDR1 MNHEY, CDR2 SVGAGI. The CDR3 has 13 residues. The CDR3 nucleotides are TGTGCCAGCAGTTACGGCGGGATCAACGAGCAGTACTTC. Protein product: CASSYGGINEQYF.

As to this clonotype: This may arise from a read error, as a much more abundant clone is one base away. The chain has TRBV29-1 and TRBJ2-5; TRBD1 matches 10 bases. Judging by the DNA end, TRBJ2-7 fits better; the J call may be wrong. Germline loops: CDR1 SQVTM, CDR2 ANQGSEA. This CDR3 contains 12 residues. The CDR3 is CSVVGTGDEQYF. CDR3 nucleotides: TGCAGCGTTGTCGGGACAGGGGACGAGCAGTACTTC.

This clonotype has only a few counts. This sequence joins TRBV7-6 and TRBJ1-2; 10 nucleotides agree with TRBD1. This CDR3 region has 13 residues. The germline V gene has CDR1 SGHVS and CDR2 FNYEAQ. The V gene end was trimmed by 3 bases and the J gene end by 9 bases; junction bases not matched to a gene: 4. CDR3 DNA sequence: TGTGCCAGCAGCTTCCGGGACAGGGGTAGCTACACCTTC. Its translation is CASSFRDRGSYTF. The whole variable domain, remainder taken from reference TRBV7-6 and TRBJ1-2, is GAGVSQSPRYKVTKRGQDVALRCDPISGHVSLYWYRQALGQGPEFLTYFNYEAQQDKSGLPNDRFSAERPEGSISTLTIQRTEQRDSAMYRCASSFRDRGSYTFGSGTRLTVV.

The chain joins TRBV4-3 to TRBJ2-1, with D possibly being TRBD1 (5 bases). V gave up 1 base and J gave up 7 bases, with 17 bases separating them. Germline V gives CDR1 LGHNA, CDR2 YSLEER. This CDR3 comprises 16 residues. CDR3 DNA sequence: TGCGCCAGCAGCCAAGCTACGAGCAGGGTTGGTAATGAGCAGTTCTTC. Translation gives CASSQATSRVGNEQFF.

The chain recombines TRBV7-9 with TRBJ2-7, with 7 bases that match TRBD2. V was clipped by 3 bases and J by 2 bases; unmatched bases: 4. The CDR3 contains 14 residues. Germline V gene lookup returns CDR1 SEHNR and CDR2 FQNEAQ (reference sequence). The CDR3 nucleotides are TGTGCCAGCAGCTTCCCTGGGGGGGCCTACGAGCAGTACTTC. Protein sequence: CASSFPGGAYEQYF.

This clonotype was counted at least ten times. CDR3: CASSLEASGRREQFF. The CDR3, as DNA: TGTGCCAGCAGCCTAGAGGCTAGCGGGAGGAGGGAGCAGTTCTTC. The genes are TRBV7-2 and TRBJ2-1; TRBD2 matches 11 bases. In germline, CDR1 is SGHTA, CDR2 FQGNSA. CDR3 length: 15 amino acids. Losses at the gene ends were 5 bases for V and 10 bases for J; bases not matched to a gene: 10. The complete variable domain, with remaining parts taken from reference TRBV7-2 and TRBJ2-1, reads GAGVSQSPSNKVTEKGKDVELRCDPISGHTALYWYRQSLGQGLEFLIYFQGNSAPDKSGLPSDRFSAERTGGSVSTLTIQRTQQEDSAVYLCASSLEASGRREQFFGPGTRLTVL.

This clonotype was counted ten times or more. The genes are TRBV6-5 and TRBJ1-5, with no clear D. Deletions cut 0 bases from V and 3 bases from J, with 9 bases between. The CDR3 is made up of 15 amino acids. Germline V gene lookup returns CDR1 MNHEY and CDR2 SVGAGI. The CDR3 bases are TGTGCCAGCAGTTACTCGGGCAGCTACAATCAGCCCCAGCATTTT. This codes for CASSYSGSYNQPQHF.

This chain links TRBV12-3 or TRBV12-4 with TRBJ2-5; D remains unclear. The DNA matches TRBJ2-7 better at its end, which makes the J call doubtful. This CDR3 contains 13 residues. CDR3 nucleotide sequence: TGTGCCAGCAGTCCACGAACGTCGGACGAGCAGTACTTC. Translated, it gives CASSPRTSDEQYF.

J is TRBJ1-4 and V is TRBV25-1, with D possibly matching TRBD1 (6 bases). The CDR3 consists of 15 residues. V dropped 3 bases and J dropped 0 bases, with 8 bases sitting between them. Germline V lookup: CDR1 MGHDK, CDR2 SYGVNS. CDR3 sequence: CASSERGTTNEKLFF. The CDR3 coding sequence is TGTGCCAGCAGTGAGAGGGGGACAACTAATGAAAAACTGTTTTTT. Together with reference TRBV25-1 and TRBJ1-4, the CDR3 gives the full variable domain: EADIYQTPRYLVIGTGKKITLECSQTMGHDKMYWYQQDPGMELHLIHYSYGVNSTEKGDLSSESTVSRIRTEHFPLTLESARPSHTSQYLCASSERGTTNEKLFFGSGTQLSVL.

Remarks on this clonotype: One end of the junction is discordant with germline, which a read error may explain. The V and J genes are TRBV11-2 and TRBJ2-6; possibly TRBD2 for D (6 bases). There are 16 residues in the CDR3. Germline CDR1 reads SGHAT; CDR2 reads FQNNGV. The CDR3 loop reads CASSPGGVRGANVPTF. Here the CDR3 DNA reads TGTGCCAGCAGCCCAGGAGGGGTAAGAGGGGCCAACGTCCCGACTTTC.

The J gene is TRBJ2-5, the V gene TRBV20-1, with TRBD2 matching over 7 bases. The CDR3 runs to 14 residues. The germline V gene encodes CDR1 DFQATT and CDR2 SNEGSKA (reference sequence). The J segment lost 0 bases and the V segment lost 6 bases, leaving 7 bases of the junction unmatched. The CDR3 is CSAGGGEYQETQYF. The CDR3 bases are TGCAGTGCCGGGGGAGGGGAGTACCAAGAGACCCAGTACTTC.

The rearrangement links TRBV6-6 to TRBJ1-2; D is perhaps TRBD1 (6 bases). V shed 5 bases and J shed 4 bases, with 11 bases lying between them. Germline V gene data show CDR1 as MNHNY and CDR2 as SVGAGI (reference sequence). The CDR3 runs to 13 residues. CDR3 DNA sequence: TGTGCCAGCAGTCGGGGACAAATCTATGGCTACACCTTC. Translated: CASSRGQIYGYTF.

The chain couples TRBV7-6 to TRBJ2-3; 12 positions agree with TRBD2. CDR3 size: 16 residues. V shed 6 bases, J shed 1 base, and the junction held 5 bases outside the gene matches. Germline assignment: CDR1 SGHVS and CDR2 FNYEAQ. CDR3 residues: CASRKWTSGGTDTQYF. CDR3 sequence (DNA): TGTGCCAGCAGAAAATGGACTAGCGGGGGCACAGATACGCAGTATTTT.

The sample holds a few counts of this clonotype. The chain combines TRBV2 with TRBJ2-7, with D maybe TRBD2 (7 bases). The CDR3 totals 14 residues. Trimming took off 11 bases at V and 5 bases at J, with 22 bases between the two ends. Germline CDR1 is SNHLY and CDR2 is FYNNEI. The CDR3 sequence is CAGLGTRAPNEQYF. The CDR3 bases are TGTGCCGGACTAGGGACAAGGGCTCCGAACGAGCAGTACTTC.

This clonotype was observed a handful of times. The J gene is TRBJ2-1, the V gene TRBV9; TRBD1 or TRBD2 may be the D gene (7 bases each). Germline-derived CDR1 and CDR2 are SGDLS and YYNGEE. The CDR3 length is 16 residues. The V end lost 0 bases, the J end lost 6 bases, and 16 bases lay between the germline ends. The CDR3 nucleotides read TGTGCCAGCAGCGTAGGGCCAGGGGGGGATGTCAATGAGCAGTTCTTC. Translating it yields CASSVGPGGDVNEQFF.

The rearrangement links TRBV7-3 to TRBJ2-1; D is perhaps TRBD1 or TRBD2 (5 bases each). The V end was cut by 5 bases, the J end by 9 bases, with 23 bases between. Germline V gene sequence: CDR1 SGHTA, CDR2 FQGTGA. CDR3 size: 16 residues. The CDR3 loop reads CASSPQGSGLSSEQFF. CDR3 nucleotide sequence: TGTGCCAGCAGCCCTCAGGGAAGCGGTCTTTCTAGTGAGCAGTTCTTC.

This sequence joins TRBV6-2 or TRBV6-3 and TRBJ2-5; 11 bases are shared with TRBD2. The V gene's germline CDR1 is MNHEY and CDR2 SVGEGT. The CDR3 is 17 amino acids. Unmatched junction bases numbered 16, after V lost 2 bases and J lost 11 bases. As DNA, the CDR3 is TGTGCCAGCAGTTACCGGGGGACTAGCGGAGCTGGTAATGAGCAGTACTTC. Protein sequence: CASSYRGTSGAGNEQYF.

The rearrangement joins TRBV7-9 to TRBJ2-7; perhaps TRBD2 as D (8 bases). Germline CDR1 and CDR2: SEHNR and FQNEAQ (reference sequence). V was trimmed by 2 bases and J by 0 bases, leaving 20 bases between them. The CDR3 consists of 18 residues. The CDR3 DNA sequence: TGTGCCAGCAGCTTAACAGGTCGGGGGGGGACAGCCTCCTACGAGCAGTACTTC. This encodes CASSLTGRGGTASYEQYF.

This rearrangement joins TRBV20-1 to TRBJ2-5; D may correspond to TRBD1 or TRBD2 (5 bases each). CDR1 and CDR2 from the germline V gene are DFQATT and SNEGSKA (reference sequence). V was clipped by 6 bases and J by 5 bases, with 19 bases between them. This CDR3 comprises 14 residues. CDR3 protein: CSASGRTLRETQYF. CDR3 nucleotides: TGCAGTGCGTCGGGACGGACCCTAAGGGAGACCCAGTACTTC.

This chain connects TRBV10-3 to TRBJ2-1; 10 positions match TRBD2. V trimming: 2 bases; J trimming: 12 bases; junction bases outside the gene matches: 7. The CDR3 runs 14 residues. CDR1 is ENHRY, CDR2 SYGVKD, per germline. CDR3 region: CAISEGLAGEAQFF. For the CDR3, the DNA is TGTGCCATCAGTGAGGGGCTAGCGGGAGAGGCGCAGTTCTTC.

The chain uses TRBV20-1 and TRBJ2-5; D unresolved. In germline, CDR1 is DFQATT, CDR2 SNEGSKA (reference sequence). The CDR3 loop spans 11 amino acids. V lost 0 bases and J lost 11, with 10 bases in between. The DNA for the CDR3 is TGCAGTGCTAGAGACAAAATCGGGCAGTACTTC. It encodes CSARDKIGQYF.

There are many counts of this clonotype. DNA for the CDR3: TGTGCCAGCAGCCCCGGGACAGCGAACACTGAAGCTTTCTTT. Amino acid sequence: CASSPGTANTEAFF. This chain links TRBV7-9 with TRBJ1-1; 7 bases agree with TRBD1. CDR1 is SEHNR, CDR2 FQNEAQ, per germline (reference sequence). CDR3 length equals 14 residues. With V trimmed by 5 bases and J by 1 base, 4 bases remained unmatched.

The rearrangement uses TRBV5-8 and TRBJ1-2; maybe TRBD1 (5 bases). The CDR3 extends over 13 amino acids. Trimming removed 0 bases at V and 8 bases at J, with 11 bases between. CDR1 SGHTS and CDR2 YDEGEE come from the germline V gene. As DNA, the CDR3 is TGTGCCAGCAGCTTGGCCAACAGGAACGGCTACACCTTC. Translation: CASSLANRNGYTF.